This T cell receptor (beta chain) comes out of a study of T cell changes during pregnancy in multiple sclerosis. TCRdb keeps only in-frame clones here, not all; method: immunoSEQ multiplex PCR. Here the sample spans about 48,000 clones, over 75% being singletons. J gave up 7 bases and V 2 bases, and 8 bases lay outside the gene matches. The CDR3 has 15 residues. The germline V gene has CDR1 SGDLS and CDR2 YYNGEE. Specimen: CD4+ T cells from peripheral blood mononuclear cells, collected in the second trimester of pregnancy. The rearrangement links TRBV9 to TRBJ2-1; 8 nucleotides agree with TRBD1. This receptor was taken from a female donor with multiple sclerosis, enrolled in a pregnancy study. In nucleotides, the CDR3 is TGTGCCAGCAGCGTCTCCCAGGGGGCGCCAAATGAGCAGTTCTTC. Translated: CASSVSQGAPNEQFF.